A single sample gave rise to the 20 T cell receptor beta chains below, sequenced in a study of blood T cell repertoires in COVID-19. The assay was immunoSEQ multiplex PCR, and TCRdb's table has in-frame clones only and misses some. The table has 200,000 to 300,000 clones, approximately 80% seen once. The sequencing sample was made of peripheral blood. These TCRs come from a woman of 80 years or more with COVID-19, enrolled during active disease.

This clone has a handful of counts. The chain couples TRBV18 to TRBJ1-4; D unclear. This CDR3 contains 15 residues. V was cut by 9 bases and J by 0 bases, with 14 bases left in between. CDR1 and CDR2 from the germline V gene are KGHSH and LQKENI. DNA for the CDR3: TGTGCCAGTTCCTCCAAGGGAGCAACTAATGAAAAACTGTTTTTT. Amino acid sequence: CASSSKGATNEKLFF.

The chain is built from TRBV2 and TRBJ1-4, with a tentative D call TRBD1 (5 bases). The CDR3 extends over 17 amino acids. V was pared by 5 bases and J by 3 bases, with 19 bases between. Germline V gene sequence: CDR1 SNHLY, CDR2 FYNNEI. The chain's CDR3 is CASSQQGTGAANEKLFF. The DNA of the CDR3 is TGTGCCAGCAGTCAGCAGGGTACAGGCGCTGCTAATGAAAAACTGTTTTTT. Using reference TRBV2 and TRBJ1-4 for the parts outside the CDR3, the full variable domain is EPEVTQTPSHQVTQMGQEVILRCVPISNHLYFYWYRQILGQKVEFLVSFYNNEISEKSEIFDDQFSVERPDGSNFTLKIRSTKLEDSAMYFCASSQQGTGAANEKLFFGSGTQLSVL.

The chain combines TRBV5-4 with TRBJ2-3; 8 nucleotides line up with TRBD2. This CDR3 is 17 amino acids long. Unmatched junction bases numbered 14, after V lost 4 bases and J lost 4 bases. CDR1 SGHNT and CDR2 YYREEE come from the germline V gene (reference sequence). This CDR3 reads CASSPGTGGAWADTQYF. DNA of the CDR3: TGTGCCAGCAGCCCCGGTACCGGGGGGGCCTGGGCAGATACGCAGTATTTT.

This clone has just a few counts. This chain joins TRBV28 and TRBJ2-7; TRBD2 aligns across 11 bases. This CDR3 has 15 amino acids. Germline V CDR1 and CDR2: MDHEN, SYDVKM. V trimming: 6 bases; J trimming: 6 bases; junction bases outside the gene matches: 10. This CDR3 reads CASRLILAGVVEQYF. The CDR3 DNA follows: TGTGCCAGCAGATTAATACTAGCGGGAGTAGTCGAGCAGTACTTC.

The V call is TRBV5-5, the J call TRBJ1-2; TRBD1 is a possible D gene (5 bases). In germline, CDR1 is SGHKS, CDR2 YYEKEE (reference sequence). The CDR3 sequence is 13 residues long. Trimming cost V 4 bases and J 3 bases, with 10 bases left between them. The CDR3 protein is CASSPDRDYGYTF. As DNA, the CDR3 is TGTGCCAGCAGCCCCGACAGAGACTATGGCTACACCTTC.

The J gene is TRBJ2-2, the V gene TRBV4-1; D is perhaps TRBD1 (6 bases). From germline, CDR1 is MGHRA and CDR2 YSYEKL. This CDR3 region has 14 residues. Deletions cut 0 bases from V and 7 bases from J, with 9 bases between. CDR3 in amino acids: CASSQDRGVGELFF. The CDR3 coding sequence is TGCGCCAGCAGCCAAGACAGGGGCGTCGGGGAGCTGTTTTTT.

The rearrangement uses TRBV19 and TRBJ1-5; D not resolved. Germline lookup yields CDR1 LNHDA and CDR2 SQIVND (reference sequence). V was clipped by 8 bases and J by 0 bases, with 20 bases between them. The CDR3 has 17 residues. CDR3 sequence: CASAGREKFYSNQPQHF. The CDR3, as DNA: TGTGCCAGTGCTGGACGGGAAAAGTTTTATAGCAATCAGCCCCAGCATTTT.

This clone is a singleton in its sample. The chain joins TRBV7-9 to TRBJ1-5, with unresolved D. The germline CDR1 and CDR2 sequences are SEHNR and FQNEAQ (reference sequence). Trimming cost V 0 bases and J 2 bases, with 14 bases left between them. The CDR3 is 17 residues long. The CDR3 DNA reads TGTGCCAGCAGCTTAGCGCTATCGGGGTATGGCAATCAGCCCCAGCATTTT. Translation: CASSLALSGYGNQPQHF.

CDR3 region: CASTKGRGNQETQYF. For the CDR3, the DNA is TGTGCCAGCACGAAAGGGCGGGGGAACCAAGAGACCCAGTACTTC. The chain combines TRBV6-5 with TRBJ2-5; TRBD2 agrees at 7 bases. There are 15 residues in the CDR3. V dropped 7 bases and J dropped 0; count of bases not matched to a gene: 8. From germline, CDR1 is MNHEY and CDR2 SVGAGI.

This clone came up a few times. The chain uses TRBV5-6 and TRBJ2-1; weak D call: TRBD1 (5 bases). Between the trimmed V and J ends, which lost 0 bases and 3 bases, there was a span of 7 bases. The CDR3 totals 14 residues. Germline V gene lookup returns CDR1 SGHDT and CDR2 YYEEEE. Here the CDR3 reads CASSLEGVYNEQFF. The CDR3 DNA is TGTGCCAGCAGCTTGGAAGGGGTCTACAATGAGCAGTTCTTC.

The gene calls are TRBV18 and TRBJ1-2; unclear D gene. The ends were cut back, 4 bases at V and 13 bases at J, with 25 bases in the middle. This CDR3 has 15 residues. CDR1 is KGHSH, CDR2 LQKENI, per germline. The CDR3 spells CASSLSSGEGSVSTF. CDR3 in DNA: TGTGCCAGCTCACTATCAAGCGGGGAAGGGTCAGTATCCACCTTC.

CDR3: CASRDTGVGGYTF. The CDR3 nucleotides read TGTGCCAGCAGGGACACAGGGGTCGGAGGCTACACCTTC. The J gene is TRBJ1-2, the V gene TRBV7-9; 7 bases align to TRBD1. The CDR3 totals 13 residues. Germline V gene sequence: CDR1 SEHNR, CDR2 FQNEAQ (reference sequence). Trimming cost V 6 bases and J 8 bases; bases outside gene matches: 9. Complete variable domain (other parts from reference TRBV7-9 and TRBJ1-2): DTGVSQNPRHKITKRGQNVTFRCDPISEHNRLYWYRQTLGQGPEFLTYFQNEAQLEKSRLLSDRFSAERPKGSFSTLEIQRTEQGDSAMYLCASRDTGVGGYTFGSGTRLTVV.

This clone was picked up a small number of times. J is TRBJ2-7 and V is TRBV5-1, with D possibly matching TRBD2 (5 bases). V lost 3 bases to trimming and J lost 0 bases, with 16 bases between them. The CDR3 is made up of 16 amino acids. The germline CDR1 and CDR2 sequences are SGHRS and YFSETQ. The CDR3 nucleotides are TGCGCCAGCAGCTCTGGCGGACTGTCGAGCTCCTACGAGCAGTACTTC. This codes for CASSSGGLSSSYEQYF.

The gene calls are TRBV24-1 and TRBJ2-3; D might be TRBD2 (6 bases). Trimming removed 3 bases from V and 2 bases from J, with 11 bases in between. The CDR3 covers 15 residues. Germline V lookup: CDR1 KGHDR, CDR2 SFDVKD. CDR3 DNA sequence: TGTGCCACCAGTGATACCCCGGGACTCACAGATACGCAGTATTTT. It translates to CATSDTPGLTDTQYF.

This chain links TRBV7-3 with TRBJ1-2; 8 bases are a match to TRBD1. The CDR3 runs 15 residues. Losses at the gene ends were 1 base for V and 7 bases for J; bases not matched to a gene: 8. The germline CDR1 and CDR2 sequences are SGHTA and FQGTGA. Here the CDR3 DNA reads TGTGCCAGCAGCTTAAATGGGGCAGGGGGCGGTGGCTACACCTTC. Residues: CASSLNGAGGGGYTF. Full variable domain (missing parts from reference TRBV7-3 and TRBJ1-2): GAGVSQTPSNKVTEKGKYVELRCDPISGHTALYWYRQSLGQGPEFLIYFQGTGAADDSGLPNDRFFAVRPEGSVSTLKIQRTERGDSAVYLCASSLNGAGGGGYTFGSGTRLTVV.

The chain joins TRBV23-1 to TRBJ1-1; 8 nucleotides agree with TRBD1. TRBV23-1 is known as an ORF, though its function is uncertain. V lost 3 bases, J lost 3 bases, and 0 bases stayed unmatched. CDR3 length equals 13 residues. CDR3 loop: CASSQDRDTEAFF. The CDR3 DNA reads TGCGCCAGCAGTCAGGACAGGGACACTGAAGCTTTCTTT.

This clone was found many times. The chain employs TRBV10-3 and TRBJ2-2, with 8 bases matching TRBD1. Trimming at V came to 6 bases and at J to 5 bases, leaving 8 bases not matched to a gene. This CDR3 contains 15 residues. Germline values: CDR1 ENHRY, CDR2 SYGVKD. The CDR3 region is CAISVTGEYTGELFF. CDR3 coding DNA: TGTGCCATCAGCGTGACAGGGGAGTATACCGGGGAGCTGTTTTTT.

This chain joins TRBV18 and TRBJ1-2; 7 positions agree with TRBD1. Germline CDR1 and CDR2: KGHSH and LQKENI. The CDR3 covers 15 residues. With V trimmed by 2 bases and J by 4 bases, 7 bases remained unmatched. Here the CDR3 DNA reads TGTGCCAGCTCACCATCGATGGACAGGCCCTATGGCTACACCTTC. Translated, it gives CASSPSMDRPYGYTF.

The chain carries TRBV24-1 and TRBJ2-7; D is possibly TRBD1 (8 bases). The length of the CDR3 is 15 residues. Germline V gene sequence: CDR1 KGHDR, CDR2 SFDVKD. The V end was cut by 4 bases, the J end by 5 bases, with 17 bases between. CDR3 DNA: TGTGCCACCAGTGACCCTCGGACAGGGAGGGACGAGCAGTACTTC. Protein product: CATSDPRTGRDEQYF.

The chain's CDR3 is CASSIMTGVRTEAFF. CDR3 nucleotide sequence: TGTGCCAGTAGTATAATGACAGGGGTGAGGACTGAAGCTTTCTTT. This chain joins TRBV19 and TRBJ1-1, with TRBD1 identical over 8 bases. The trim removed 2 bases at V and 5 bases at J, leaving 7 bases unmatched. Germline loops: CDR1 LNHDA, CDR2 SQIVND (reference sequence). There are 15 residues in the CDR3.